Below are 17 T cell receptor beta chains sequenced from a single sample in a study of cytomegalovirus exposure and HLA in healthy donors. Primers: 60 Vbeta forward and 13 Jbeta reverse. Method: immunoSEQ multiplex PCR; TCRdb's copy keeps in-frame clones and lacks some. Of 110,000 to 150,000 clones in the sample, roughly 70% were seen once. Material for sequencing was PBMCs. These receptors were obtained from a man aged 25-45 years in good health and CMV-seronegative.

The rearrangement uses TRBV28 and TRBJ1-1, with TRBD1 matching over 8 bases. V shed 2 bases, J shed 7 bases, and the junction held 6 bases outside the gene matches. Germline CDR1 is MDHEN and CDR2 is SYDVKM. This CDR3 spans 14 amino acids. DNA of the CDR3: TGTGCCAGCAGTTTACCGACAGGGGATGATGAAGCTTTCTTT. Encoded protein: CASSLPTGDDEAFF.

The chain employs TRBV6-5 and TRBJ2-7; D perhaps matches TRBD1 (6 bases). V was shortened by 6 bases and J by 6 bases, with 9 bases between the two germline ends. The CDR3 is made up of 11 amino acids. CDR1 MNHEY and CDR2 SVGAGI come from the germline V gene. The CDR3 bases are TGTGCCAGCAGATCAGGGGTCGAGCAGTACTTC. Its translation is CASRSGVEQYF.

The V call is TRBV18, the J call TRBJ2-7; 7 bases match TRBD2. The V and J ends lost 0 bases and 3 bases, in that order; junction bases with no gene match: 5. The CDR3 runs 15 residues. Germline-derived CDR1 and CDR2 are KGHSH and LQKENI. CDR3 residues: CASSPPGLAVYEQYF. DNA for the CDR3: TGTGCCAGCTCACCACCGGGCCTAGCGGTCTACGAGCAGTACTTC. The whole variable domain, filled in from reference TRBV18 and TRBJ2-7, reads NAGVMQNPRHLVRRRGQEARLRCSPMKGHSHVYWYRQLPEEGLKFMVYLQKENIIDESGMPKERFSAEFPKEGPSILRIQQVVRGDSAAYFCASSPPGLAVYEQYFGPGTRLTVT.

The V call is TRBV19, the J call TRBJ2-3; maybe TRBD2 (6 bases). The CDR3 covers 13 residues. Germline lookup yields CDR1 LNHDA and CDR2 SQIVND (reference sequence). The V end lost 9 bases, the J end lost 2 bases, and 12 bases lay between the germline ends. The CDR3 coding sequence is TGTGCCAGCCGGGGGAGCATCACAGATACGCAGTATTTT. It translates to CASRGSITDTQYF.

This clone was seen a handful of times. CDR3 in DNA: TGTGCCAGCAGTAGGGACAGGGTGGGGGATGAAGCTTTCTTT. Its translation is CASSRDRVGDEAFF. The rearrangement uses TRBV6-1 and TRBJ1-1; TRBD1 matches 9 bases. The CDR3 length is 14 residues. J lost 7 bases, V lost 5 bases, and 8 bases had no gene match. Germline values: CDR1 MNHNS, CDR2 SASEGT.

This chain uses TRBV2 with TRBJ2-5; no clear D. CDR3 size: 11 residues. Between the trimmed V and J ends, which lost 7 bases and 5 bases, there was a span of 8 bases. Per germline, CDR1 SNHLY and CDR2 FYNNEI. CDR3 protein: CASTLEETQYF. The CDR3 nucleotides read TGTGCCAGCACTTTGGAGGAGACCCAGTACTTC.

This chain links TRBV14 with TRBJ2-7; TRBD1 aligns across 10 bases. The CDR3 extends over 14 amino acids. V lost 2 bases, J lost 3 bases, and 1 base stayed unmatched. CDR1 SGHDN and CDR2 FVKESK come from the germline V gene. The CDR3 sequence: CASSQWTGGYEQYF. CDR3 nucleotide sequence: TGTGCCAGCAGCCAATGGACAGGGGGCTACGAGCAGTACTTC. The full variable domain, its missing parts supplied by reference TRBV14 and TRBJ2-7, is EAGVTQFPSHSVIEKGQTVTLRCDPISGHDNLYWYRRVMGKEIKFLLHFVKESKQDESGMPNNRFLAERTGGTYSTLKVQPAELEDSGVYFCASSQWTGGYEQYFGPGTRLTVT.

V is TRBV11-2 and J is TRBJ1-4; 10 bases are shared with TRBD1. The CDR3 is 19 amino acids. V lost 5 bases to trimming and J lost 10 bases; unmatched junction nucleotides: 22. Germline CDR1 and CDR2: SGHAT and FQNNGV. CDR3 sequence (DNA): TGTGCCAGCAGCCCGCCACTTCGGACAGGGGGGCGAGGTACGGGAAAACTGTTTTTT. This translates into CASSPPLRTGGRGTGKLFF. The entire variable domain, with the rest obtained from reference TRBV11-2 and TRBJ1-4, is as follows: EAGVAQSPRYKIIEKRQSVAFWCNPISGHATLYWYQQILGQGPKLLIQFQNNGVVDDSQLPKDRFSAERLKGVDSTLKIQPAKLEDSAVYLCASSPPLRTGGRGTGKLFFGSGTQLSVL.

The chain has TRBV2 and TRBJ1-1; D is uncertain. V was shortened by 6 bases and J by 1 base, with 12 bases between the two germline ends. Looked up from germline, CDR1 is SNHLY and CDR2 is FYNNEI. The CDR3 has 14 amino acids. Here the CDR3 DNA reads TGTGCCAGCAGGTCGGGGAACAGGAACACTGAAGCTTTCTTT. Translated, it gives CASRSGNRNTEAFF. Looking up the rest from reference TRBV2 and TRBJ1-1 gives the full variable domain: EPEVTQTPSHQVTQMGQEVILRCVPISNHLYFYWYRQILGQKVEFLVSFYNNEISEKSEIFDDQFSVERPDGSNFTLKIRSTKLEDSAMYFCASRSGNRNTEAFFGQGTRLTVV.

The chain carries TRBV5-4 and TRBJ2-7; 11 bases agree with TRBD1. The CDR3 spans 15 residues. CDR1 and CDR2 from the germline V gene are SGHNT and YYREEE (reference sequence). The junction had 6 bases not matched to a gene; V was cut back by 4 bases and J by 3 bases. The CDR3 here is CASSDRDRGIYEQYF. CDR3 in DNA: TGTGCCAGCAGCGACCGGGACAGGGGGATCTACGAGCAGTACTTC.

Here the CDR3 reads CASSQVRGGTASTEAFF. The CDR3 DNA follows: TGTGCCAGCAGCCAAGTCCGGGGCGGGACAGCTAGCACTGAAGCTTTCTTT. The chain is built from TRBV4-2 and TRBJ1-1; 7 bases fit TRBD1. The junction had 12 bases not matched to a gene; V was cut back by 1 base and J by 4 bases. Germline CDR1 is LGHNA and CDR2 is YNFKEQ. The CDR3 is 17 residues long.

CDR3 in DNA: TGTGCCAGCAGCAAACGACTAGCGGGGGGGAGCAATGAGCAGTTCTTC. As protein: CASSKRLAGGSNEQFF. The J gene is TRBJ2-1, the V gene TRBV11-3, with 14 bases identical to TRBD2. The CDR3 runs 16 residues. Per germline, CDR1 SGHNT and CDR2 YENEEA. J was trimmed by 6 bases and V by 5 bases; bases with no gene match: 6. Full variable domain (outside the CDR3, taken from reference TRBV11-3 and TRBJ2-1): EAGVVQSPRYKIIEKKQPVAFWCNPISGHNTLYWYLQNLGQGPELLIRYENEEAVDDSQLPKDRFSAERLKGVDSTLKIQPAELGDSAVYLCASSKRLAGGSNEQFFGPGTRLTVL.

The V gene is TRBV5-4, the J gene TRBJ1-1; tentatively, D is TRBD1 (6 bases). Trimming removed 4 bases at V and 3 bases at J, with 16 bases between. The germline V gene encodes CDR1 SGHNT and CDR2 YYREEE (reference sequence). The CDR3 contains 15 residues. DNA of the CDR3: TGTGCCAGCAGCAGAAGCAGGGGATCGGACACTGAAGCTTTCTTT. Translation: CASSRSRGSDTEAFF.

This rearrangement joins TRBV7-7 to TRBJ2-1, with TRBD1 identical over 9 bases. CDR1 is SSHAT, CDR2 FNYEAQ, per germline (reference sequence). The CDR3 loop spans 14 amino acids. J was trimmed by 7 bases and V by 1 base; bases with no gene match: 2. The CDR3 spells CASSLGGTGNEQFF. The CDR3 DNA sequence: TGTGCCAGCAGCTTAGGAGGGACAGGGAATGAGCAGTTCTTC. Combining the CDR3 with reference TRBV7-7 and TRBJ2-1 gives the whole variable domain GAGVSQSPRYKVTKRGQDVTLRCDPISSHATLYWYQQALGQGPEFLTYFNYEAQPDKSGLPSDRFSAERPEGSISTLTIQRTEQRDSAMYRCASSLGGTGNEQFFGPGTRLTVL.

A few counts support this clone. J is TRBJ2-1 and V is TRBV2, with 9 bases lining up with TRBD2. This CDR3 region has 14 residues. The germline V gene has CDR1 SNHLY and CDR2 FYNNEI. The V gene end was trimmed by 3 bases and the J gene end by 7 bases; junction bases not matched to a gene: 4. The CDR3 sequence: CASSDAGGMNEQFF. CDR3 nucleotide sequence: TGTGCCAGCAGTGACGCGGGAGGGATGAATGAGCAGTTCTTC.

The chain joins TRBV9 to TRBJ2-2, with 9 bases that match TRBD2. The CDR3 has 16 residues. After removal of 2 bases from V and 4 bases from J, the junction contained 6 bases not matched to a gene. Germline CDR1 reads SGDLS; CDR2 reads YYNGEE. CDR3 coding DNA: TGTGCCAGCAGCGTTTTTAGCGGGGGTGGCACCGGGGAGCTGTTTTTT. Amino acids: CASSVFSGGGTGELFF. The variable domain in full, completed from reference TRBV9 and TRBJ2-2, reads DSGVTQTPKHLITATGQRVTLRCSPRSGDLSVYWYQQSLDQGLQFLIQYYNGEERAKGNILERFSAQQFPDLHSELNLSSLELGDSALYFCASSVFSGGGTGELFFGEGSRLTVL.

This clone appeared a few times. V usage is TRBV5-1 and J usage is TRBJ2-5, with a weak D call TRBD1 (5 bases). Germline-derived CDR1 and CDR2 are SGHRS and YFSETQ. The CDR3 is made up of 14 amino acids. Trimming shortened V by 2 bases and J by 5 bases, and 13 bases separated the two germline ends. CDR3 DNA sequence: TGCGCCAGCAGCTTTCAGGGTTTAAGGGAGACCCAGTACTTC. This codes for CASSFQGLRETQYF.